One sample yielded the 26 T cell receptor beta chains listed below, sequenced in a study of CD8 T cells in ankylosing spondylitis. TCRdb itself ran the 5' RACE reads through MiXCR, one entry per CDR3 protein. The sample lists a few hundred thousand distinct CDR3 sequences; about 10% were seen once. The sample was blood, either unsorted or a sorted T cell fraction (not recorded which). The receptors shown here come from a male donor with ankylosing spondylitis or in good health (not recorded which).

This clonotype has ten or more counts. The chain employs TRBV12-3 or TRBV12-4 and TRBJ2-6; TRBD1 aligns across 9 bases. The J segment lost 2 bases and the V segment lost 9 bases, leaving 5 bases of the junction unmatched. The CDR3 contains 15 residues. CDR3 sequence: CASSDRGAGANVLTF. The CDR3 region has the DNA TGTGCCAGTTCTGACAGGGGGGCTGGGGCCAACGTCCTGACTTTC.

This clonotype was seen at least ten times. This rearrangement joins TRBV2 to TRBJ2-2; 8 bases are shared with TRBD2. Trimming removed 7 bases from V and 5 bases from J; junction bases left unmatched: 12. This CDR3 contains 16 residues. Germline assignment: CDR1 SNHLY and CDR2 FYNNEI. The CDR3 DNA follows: TGTGCCAGCAAGGGGAGGCCGACTAGCGAGACCGGGGAGCTGTTTTTT. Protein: CASKGRPTSETGELFF.

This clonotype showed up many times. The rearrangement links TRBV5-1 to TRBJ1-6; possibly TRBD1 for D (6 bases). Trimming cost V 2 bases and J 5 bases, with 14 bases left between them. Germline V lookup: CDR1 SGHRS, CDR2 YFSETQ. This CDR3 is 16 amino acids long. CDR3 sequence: CASSLRTERNNSPLHF. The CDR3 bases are TGCGCCAGCAGCTTACGGACAGAGCGTAATAATTCACCCCTCCACTTT.

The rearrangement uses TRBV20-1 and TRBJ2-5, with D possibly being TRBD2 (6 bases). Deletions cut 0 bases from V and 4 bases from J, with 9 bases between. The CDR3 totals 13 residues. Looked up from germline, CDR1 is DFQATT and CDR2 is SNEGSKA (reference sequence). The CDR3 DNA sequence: TGCAGTGCTAGAGATTTCGGGGGAGAGACCCAGTACTTC. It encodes CSARDFGGETQYF.

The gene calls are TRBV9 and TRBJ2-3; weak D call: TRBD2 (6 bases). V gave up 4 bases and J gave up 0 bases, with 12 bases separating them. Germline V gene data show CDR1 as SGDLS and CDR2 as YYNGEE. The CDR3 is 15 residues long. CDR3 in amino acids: CASSTAGTSTDTQYF. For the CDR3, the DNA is TGTGCCAGCAGCACGGCGGGGACTAGCACAGATACGCAGTATTTT.

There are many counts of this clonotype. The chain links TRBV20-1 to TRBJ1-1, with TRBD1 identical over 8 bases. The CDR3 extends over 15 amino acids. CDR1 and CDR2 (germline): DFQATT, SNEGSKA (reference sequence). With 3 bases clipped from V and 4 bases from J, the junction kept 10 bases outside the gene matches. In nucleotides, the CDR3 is TGCAGTGCTAGGCTTCCTGGACAGGGAAGCACTGAAGCTTTCTTT. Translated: CSARLPGQGSTEAFF.

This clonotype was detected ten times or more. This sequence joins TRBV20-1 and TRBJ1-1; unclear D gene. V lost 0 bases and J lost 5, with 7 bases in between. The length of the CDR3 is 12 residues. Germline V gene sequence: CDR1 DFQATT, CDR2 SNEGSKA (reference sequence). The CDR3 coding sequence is TGCAGTGCTAGAGATCGAGAGACTGAAGCTTTCTTT. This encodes CSARDRETEAFF.

The CDR3 sequence is CSAALGTNEKLFF. DNA of the CDR3: TGCAGTGCAGCTCTCGGCACTAATGAAAAACTGTTTTTT. The chain recombines TRBV20-1 with TRBJ1-4; D unresolved. This CDR3 has 13 residues. Deletions cut 6 bases from V and 2 bases from J, with 10 bases between. Looked up from germline, CDR1 is DFQATT and CDR2 is SNEGSKA (reference sequence).

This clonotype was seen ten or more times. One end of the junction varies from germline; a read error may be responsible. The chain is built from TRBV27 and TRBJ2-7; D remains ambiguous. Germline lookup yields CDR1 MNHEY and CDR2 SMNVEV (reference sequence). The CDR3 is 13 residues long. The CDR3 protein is CASSLNPNYEQYF. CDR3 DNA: TGCGCCAGCAGTTTGAACCCGAATTACGAGCAGTACTTC.

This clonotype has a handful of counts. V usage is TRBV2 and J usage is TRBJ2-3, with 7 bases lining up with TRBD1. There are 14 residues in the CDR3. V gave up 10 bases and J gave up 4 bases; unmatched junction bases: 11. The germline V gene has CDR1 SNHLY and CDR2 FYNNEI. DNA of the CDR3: TGTGCCAACCTCGACAGGGTGTCCCCAGATACGCAGTATTTT. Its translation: CANLDRVSPDTQYF. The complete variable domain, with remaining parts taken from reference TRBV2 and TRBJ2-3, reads EPEVTQTPSHQVTQMGQEVILRCVPISNHLYFYWYRQILGQKVEFLVSFYNNEISEKSEIFDDQFSVERPDGSNFTLKIRSTKLEDSAMYFCANLDRVSPDTQYFGPGTRLTVL.

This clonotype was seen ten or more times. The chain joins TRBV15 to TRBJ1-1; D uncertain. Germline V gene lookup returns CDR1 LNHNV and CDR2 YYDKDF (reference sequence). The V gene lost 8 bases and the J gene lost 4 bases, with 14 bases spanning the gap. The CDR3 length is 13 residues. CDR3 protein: CATSTEVVTEAFF. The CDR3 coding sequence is TGTGCCACCTCAACTGAAGTCGTCACTGAAGCTTTCTTT.

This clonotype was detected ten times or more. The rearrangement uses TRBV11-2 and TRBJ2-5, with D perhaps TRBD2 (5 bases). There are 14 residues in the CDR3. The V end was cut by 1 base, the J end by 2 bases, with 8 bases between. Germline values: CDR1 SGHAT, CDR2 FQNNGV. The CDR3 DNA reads TGTGCCAGCAGCTTAGGAGGGAAACAAGAGACCCAGTACTTC. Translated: CASSLGGKQETQYF.

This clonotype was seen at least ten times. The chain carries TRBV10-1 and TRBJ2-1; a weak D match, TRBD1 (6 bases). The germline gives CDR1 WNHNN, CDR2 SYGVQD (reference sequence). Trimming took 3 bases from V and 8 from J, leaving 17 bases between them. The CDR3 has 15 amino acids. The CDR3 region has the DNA TGCGCCAGCAGTGATTCGCGAGGGGGATTCGATGAGCAGTTCTTC. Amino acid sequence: CASSDSRGGFDEQFF.

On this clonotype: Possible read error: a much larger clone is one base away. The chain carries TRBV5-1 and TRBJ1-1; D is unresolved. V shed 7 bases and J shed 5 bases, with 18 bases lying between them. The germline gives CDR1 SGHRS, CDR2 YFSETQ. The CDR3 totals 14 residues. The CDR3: CASASIGSGTEAFF. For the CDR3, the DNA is TGCGCCAGCGCCTCAATAGGTTCGGGGACTGAAGCTTTCTTT. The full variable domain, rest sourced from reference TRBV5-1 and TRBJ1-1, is KAGVTQTPRYLIKTRGQQVTLSCSPISGHRSVSWYQQTPGQGLQFLFEYFSETQRNKGNFPGRFSGRQFSNSRSEMNVSTLELGDSALYLCASASIGSGTEAFFGQGTRLTVV.

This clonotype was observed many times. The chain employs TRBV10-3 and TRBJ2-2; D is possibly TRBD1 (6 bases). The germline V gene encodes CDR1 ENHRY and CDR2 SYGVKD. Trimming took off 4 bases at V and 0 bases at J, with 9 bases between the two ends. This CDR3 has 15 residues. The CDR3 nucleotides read TGTGCCATCAGTGTCAGGGGCCCGAACACCGGGGAGCTGTTTTTT. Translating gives CAISVRGPNTGELFF.

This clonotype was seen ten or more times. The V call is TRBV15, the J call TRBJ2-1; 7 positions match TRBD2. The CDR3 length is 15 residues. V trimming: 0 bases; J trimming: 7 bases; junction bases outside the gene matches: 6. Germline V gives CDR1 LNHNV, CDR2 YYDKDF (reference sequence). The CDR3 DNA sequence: TGTGCCACCAGCAGAGAACCCCAGGGAGGGAATGAGCAGTTCTTC. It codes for CATSREPQGGNEQFF. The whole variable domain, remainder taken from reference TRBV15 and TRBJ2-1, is DAMVIQNPRYQVTQFGKPVTLSCSQTLNHNVMYWYQQKSSQAPKLLFHYYDKDFNNEADTPDNFQSRRPNTSFCFLDIRSPGLGDTAMYLCATSREPQGGNEQFFGPGTRLTVL.

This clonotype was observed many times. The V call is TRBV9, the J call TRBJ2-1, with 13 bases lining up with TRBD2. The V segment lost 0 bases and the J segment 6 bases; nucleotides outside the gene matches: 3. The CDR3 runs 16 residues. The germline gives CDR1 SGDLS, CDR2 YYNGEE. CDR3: CASSVGGTSGTNEQFF. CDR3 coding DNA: TGTGCCAGCAGCGTAGGGGGGACTAGCGGGACCAATGAGCAGTTCTTC.

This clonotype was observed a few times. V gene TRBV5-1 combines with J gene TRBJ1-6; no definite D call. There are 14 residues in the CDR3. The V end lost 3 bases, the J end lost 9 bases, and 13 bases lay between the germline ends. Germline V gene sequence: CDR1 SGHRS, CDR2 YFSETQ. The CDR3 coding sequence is TGCGCCAGCAGCTATGGCCTAGCCGGTTCACCCCTCCACTTT. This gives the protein CASSYGLAGSPLHF.

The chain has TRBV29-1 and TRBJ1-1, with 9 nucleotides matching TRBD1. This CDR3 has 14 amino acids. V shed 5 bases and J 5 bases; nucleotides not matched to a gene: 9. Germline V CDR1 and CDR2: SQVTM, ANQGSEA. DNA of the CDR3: TGCAGCGTTACTCGGGTCGGGACAGGGACTGAAGCTTTCTTT. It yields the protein CSVTRVGTGTEAFF.

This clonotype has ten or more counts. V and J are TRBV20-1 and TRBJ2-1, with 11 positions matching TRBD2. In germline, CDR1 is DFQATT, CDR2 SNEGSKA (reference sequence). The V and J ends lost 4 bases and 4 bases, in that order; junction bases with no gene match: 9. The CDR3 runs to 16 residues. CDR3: CSATKLTSGSYNEQFF. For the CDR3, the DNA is TGCAGTGCTACTAAACTTACTAGCGGGAGTTACAATGAGCAGTTCTTC.

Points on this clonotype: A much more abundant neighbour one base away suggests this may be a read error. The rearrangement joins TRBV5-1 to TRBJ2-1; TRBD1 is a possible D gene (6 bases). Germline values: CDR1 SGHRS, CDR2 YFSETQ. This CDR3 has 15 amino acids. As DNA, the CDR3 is TGCACCAGCAGCAAAACAGGGACCCTGGTCAATGAGCAGTTCTTC. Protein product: CTSSKTGTLVNEQFF. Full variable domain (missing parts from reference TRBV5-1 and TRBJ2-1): KAGVTQTPRYLIKTRGQQVTLSCSPISGHRSVSWYQQTPGQGLQFLFEYFSETQRNKGNFPGRFSGRQFSNSRSEMNVSTLELGDSALYLCTSSKTGTLVNEQFFGPGTRLTVL.

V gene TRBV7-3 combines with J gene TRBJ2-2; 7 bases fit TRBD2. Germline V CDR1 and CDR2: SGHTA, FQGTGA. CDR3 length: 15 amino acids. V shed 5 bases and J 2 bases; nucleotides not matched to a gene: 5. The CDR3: CASSGGGFNTGELFF. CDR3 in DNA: TGTGCCAGCAGCGGGGGGGGGTTTAACACCGGGGAGCTGTTTTTT.

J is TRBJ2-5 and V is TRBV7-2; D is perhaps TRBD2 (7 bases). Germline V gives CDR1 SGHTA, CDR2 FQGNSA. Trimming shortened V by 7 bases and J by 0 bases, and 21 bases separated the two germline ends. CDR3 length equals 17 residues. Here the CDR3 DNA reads TGTGCCAGCACTCTCGATTGGGGGGGCGAGTACCAAGAGACCCAGTACTTC. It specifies CASTLDWGGEYQETQYF.

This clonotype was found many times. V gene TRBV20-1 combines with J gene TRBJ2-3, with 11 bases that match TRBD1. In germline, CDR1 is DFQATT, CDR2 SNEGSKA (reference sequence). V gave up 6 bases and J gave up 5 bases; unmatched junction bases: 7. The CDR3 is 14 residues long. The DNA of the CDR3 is TGCAGTGCACCGGACAGGGGGCAGGAAGATACGCAGTATTTT. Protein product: CSAPDRGQEDTQYF.

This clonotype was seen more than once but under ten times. CDR3 region: CASSDRFQETQYF. The CDR3 DNA sequence: TGTGCCAGCAGCGACAGATTCCAAGAGACCCAGTACTTC. This rearrangement joins TRBV7-9 to TRBJ2-5, with D possibly TRBD1 on 5 matching bases. Germline values: CDR1 SEHNR, CDR2 FQNEAQ (reference sequence). V lost 5 bases and J 1 base, leaving 8 bases between the germline ends. The CDR3 is 13 residues long.

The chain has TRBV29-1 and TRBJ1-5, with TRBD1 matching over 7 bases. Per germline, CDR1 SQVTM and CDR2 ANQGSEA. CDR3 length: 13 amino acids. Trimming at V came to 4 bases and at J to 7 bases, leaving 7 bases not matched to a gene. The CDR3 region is CSVGAGGHQPQHF. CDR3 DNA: TGCAGCGTTGGGGCAGGGGGGCACCAGCCCCAGCATTTT.